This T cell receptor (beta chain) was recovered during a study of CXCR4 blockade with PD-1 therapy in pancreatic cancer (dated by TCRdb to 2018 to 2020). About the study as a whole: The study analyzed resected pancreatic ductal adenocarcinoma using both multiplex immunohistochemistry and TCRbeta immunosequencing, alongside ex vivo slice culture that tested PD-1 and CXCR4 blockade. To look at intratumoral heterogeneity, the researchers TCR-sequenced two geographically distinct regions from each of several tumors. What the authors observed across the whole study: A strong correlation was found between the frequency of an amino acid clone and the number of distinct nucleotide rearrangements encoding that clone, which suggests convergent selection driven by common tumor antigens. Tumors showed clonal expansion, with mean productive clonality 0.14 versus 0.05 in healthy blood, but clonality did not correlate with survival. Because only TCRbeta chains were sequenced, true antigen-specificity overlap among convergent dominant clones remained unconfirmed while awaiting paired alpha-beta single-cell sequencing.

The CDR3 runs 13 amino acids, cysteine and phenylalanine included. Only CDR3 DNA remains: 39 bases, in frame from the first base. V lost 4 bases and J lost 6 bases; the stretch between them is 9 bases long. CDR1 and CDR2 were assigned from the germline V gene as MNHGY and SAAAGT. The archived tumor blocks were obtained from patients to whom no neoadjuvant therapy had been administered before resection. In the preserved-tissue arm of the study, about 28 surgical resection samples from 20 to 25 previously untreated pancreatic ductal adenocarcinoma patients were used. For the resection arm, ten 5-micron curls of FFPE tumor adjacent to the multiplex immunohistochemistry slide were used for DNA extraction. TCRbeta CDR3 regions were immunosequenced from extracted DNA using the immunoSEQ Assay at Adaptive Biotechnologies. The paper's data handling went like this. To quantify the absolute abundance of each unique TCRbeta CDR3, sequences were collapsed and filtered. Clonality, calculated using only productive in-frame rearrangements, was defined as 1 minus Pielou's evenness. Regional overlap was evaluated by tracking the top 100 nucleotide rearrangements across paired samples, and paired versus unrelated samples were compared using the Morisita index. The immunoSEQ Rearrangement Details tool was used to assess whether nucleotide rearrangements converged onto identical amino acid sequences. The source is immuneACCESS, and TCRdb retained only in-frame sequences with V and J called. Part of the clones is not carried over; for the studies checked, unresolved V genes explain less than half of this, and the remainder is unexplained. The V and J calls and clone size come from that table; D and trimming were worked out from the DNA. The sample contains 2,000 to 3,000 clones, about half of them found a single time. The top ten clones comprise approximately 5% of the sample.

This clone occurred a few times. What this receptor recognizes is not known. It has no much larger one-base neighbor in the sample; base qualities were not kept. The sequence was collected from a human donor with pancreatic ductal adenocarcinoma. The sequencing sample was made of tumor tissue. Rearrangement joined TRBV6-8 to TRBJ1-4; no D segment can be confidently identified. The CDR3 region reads CASSSGVDEKLFF. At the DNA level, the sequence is TGTGCCAGCAGTTCGGGTGTTGATGAAAAACTGTTTTTT.